What follows are 18 T cell receptor beta chains derived from one specimen sequenced in a study of cytomegalovirus exposure and HLA in healthy donors. The primer mix had 60 Vbeta and 13 Jbeta primers. The repertoire was sequenced with immunoSEQ multiplex PCR; TCRdb's copy has only in-frame clones and lacks some. The profile covers over 65,000 clones, with around 75% appearing a single time and over 12% taken by the ten largest. The source material was PBMCs. These receptor sequences come from a woman between 40 and 50 years old in good health and CMV-seropositive.

This chain uses TRBV7-9 with TRBJ2-5, with 7 bases lining up with TRBD2. Germline V lookup: CDR1 SEHNR, CDR2 FQNEAQ (reference sequence). This CDR3 spans 15 amino acids. V lost 1 base to trimming and J lost 2 bases; unmatched junction nucleotides: 4. CDR3 region: CASSLVWEGQETQYF. Here the CDR3 DNA reads TGTGCCAGCAGCTTAGTCTGGGAGGGGCAAGAGACCCAGTACTTC.

This chain links TRBV29-1 with TRBJ2-7, with 8 bases matching TRBD2. CDR1 and CDR2 (germline): SQVTM, ANQGSEA. The ends lost 2 bases at V and 2 bases at J; junction bases unmatched: 8. This CDR3 is 15 amino acids long. The CDR3 loop reads CSVERAGGTPYEQYF. The DNA for the CDR3 is TGCAGCGTTGAAAGGGCGGGAGGCACACCCTACGAGCAGTACTTC.

The V call is TRBV28, the J call TRBJ2-7; D is possibly TRBD1 (6 bases). V was shortened by 3 bases and J by 0 bases, with 12 bases between the two germline ends. The germline CDR1 and CDR2 sequences are MDHEN and SYDVKM. The CDR3 runs to 15 residues. The CDR3 sequence: CASSFPDSSSYEQYF. In nucleotides, the CDR3 is TGTGCCAGCAGTTTTCCGGACAGTTCCTCCTACGAGCAGTACTTC. Full variable domain (rest looked up from reference TRBV28 and TRBJ2-7): DVKVTQSSRYLVKRTGEKVFLECVQDMDHENMFWYRQDPGLGLRLIYFSYDVKMKEKGDIPEGYSVSREKKERFSLILESASTNQTSMYLCASSFPDSSSYEQYFGPGTRLTVT.

This chain links TRBV18 with TRBJ2-7; 8 bases align to TRBD2. From germline, CDR1 is KGHSH and CDR2 LQKENI. The CDR3 covers 17 residues. V lost 3 bases, J lost 4 bases, and 14 bases stayed unmatched. The CDR3 DNA follows: TGTGCCAGCTCACCCCCGGGGGGGGAAGGTTTCGATTACGAGCAGTACTTC. This translates into CASSPPGGEGFDYEQYF.

This chain joins TRBV29-1 and TRBJ2-7; 7 bases match TRBD2. CDR3 length: 14 amino acids. Per the germline V gene, CDR1 is SQVTM and CDR2 is ANQGSEA. With 4 bases clipped from V and 0 bases from J, the junction kept 6 bases outside the gene matches. The CDR3: CSVVASSGSYEQYF. The CDR3 coding sequence is TGCAGCGTTGTAGCGTCTAGCGGCTCCTACGAGCAGTACTTC.

This clone has just one count. This same CDR3 is encoded by further DNA sequences in the sample. The chain combines TRBV5-1 with TRBJ1-1; TRBD1 aligns across 8 bases. With V trimmed by 2 bases and J by 5 bases, 5 bases remained unmatched. The CDR3 has 14 amino acids. Germline V gene lookup returns CDR1 SGHRS and CDR2 YFSETQ. CDR3 DNA sequence: TGCGCCAGCAGCTTAGGACAGGGATGGACTGAAGCTTTCTTT. This codes for CASSLGQGWTEAFF.

The chain links TRBV27 to TRBJ1-6; perhaps TRBD1 as D (6 bases). Germline lookup yields CDR1 MNHEY and CDR2 SMNVEV (reference sequence). Trimming removed 3 bases from V and 10 bases from J, with 13 bases in between. The CDR3 sequence is 14 residues long. The CDR3 loop reads CASSLWGGGSPLHF. The CDR3 DNA reads as TGTGCCAGCAGTTTGTGGGGGGGCGGGTCACCCCTCCACTTT.

This clone was recorded only once. The gene calls are TRBV9 and TRBJ1-1; D is unclear. The germline CDR1 and CDR2 sequences are SGDLS and YYNGEE. V was pared by 7 bases and J by 1 base, with 8 bases between. This CDR3 contains 12 residues. The CDR3, as DNA: TGTGCCAGCCGAGGGTCGAACACTGAAGCTTTCTTT. Protein product: CASRGSNTEAFF.

This chain uses TRBV10-3 with TRBJ1-4, with 7 bases matching TRBD1. The CDR3 runs to 13 residues. The germline gives CDR1 ENHRY, CDR2 SYGVKD. V gave up 7 bases and J gave up 7 bases; unmatched junction bases: 6. DNA for the CDR3: TGTGCCATCACAGGGGGGCAGGGTGAAAAACTGTTTTTT. It codes for CAITGGQGEKLFF.

The chain employs TRBV27 and TRBJ2-1, with 12 bases fitting TRBD2. CDR3 length: 15 residues. The germline V gene has CDR1 MNHEY and CDR2 SMNVEV (reference sequence). Trimming at V came to 5 bases and at J to 10 bases, leaving 9 bases not matched to a gene. CDR3 nucleotide sequence: TGTGCCAGCAGTCCTAGCGGGAGGGCCATATGGGAGCAGTTCTTC. Protein: CASSPSGRAIWEQFF.

The rearrangement links TRBV18 to TRBJ2-3; D perhaps matches TRBD2 (5 bases). Germline CDR1 and CDR2: KGHSH and LQKENI. Deletions cut 5 bases from V and 1 base from J, with 16 bases between. The CDR3 contains 16 residues. The CDR3 is CASSGWTDARTDTQYF. In DNA, the CDR3 is TGTGCCAGCTCAGGATGGACTGACGCCCGCACAGATACGCAGTATTTT.

This chain joins TRBV9 and TRBJ2-1; 7 bases map to TRBD1. With V trimmed by 2 bases and J by 8 bases, 13 bases remained unmatched. Germline V CDR1 and CDR2: SGDLS, YYNGEE. CDR3 size: 16 residues. The CDR3 loop is CASSVRTGQVGDEQFF. DNA of the CDR3: TGTGCCAGCAGCGTCCGAACCGGACAGGTAGGAGATGAGCAGTTCTTC.

The chain recombines TRBV11-2 with TRBJ2-7, with TRBD1 matching 8 bases. The V gene end was trimmed by 6 bases and the J gene end by 2 bases; junction bases not matched to a gene: 6. The CDR3 consists of 14 residues. Germline lookup yields CDR1 SGHAT and CDR2 FQNNGV. The CDR3 here is CASSTGQGAYEQYF. CDR3 nucleotide sequence: TGTGCCAGCAGTACTGGACAGGGCGCCTACGAGCAGTACTTC.

The chain uses TRBV27 and TRBJ1-5; the D gene is possibly TRBD1 (5 bases). Per the germline V gene, CDR1 is MNHEY and CDR2 is SMNVEV (reference sequence). Between the trimmed V and J ends, which lost 5 bases and 4 bases, there was a span of 12 bases. This CDR3 region has 14 residues. In nucleotides, the CDR3 is TGTGCCAGCAGTCTACACCAGGGTAATCAGCCCCAGCATTTT. It specifies CASSLHQGNQPQHF.

V gene TRBV19 combines with J gene TRBJ1-1, with D perhaps TRBD1 (5 bases). There are 13 residues in the CDR3. V was shortened by 5 bases and J by 4 bases, with 11 bases between the two germline ends. In germline, CDR1 is LNHDA, CDR2 SQIVND (reference sequence). The chain's CDR3 is CASSVTGITEAFF. In DNA, the CDR3 is TGTGCCAGTAGTGTAACAGGTATCACTGAAGCTTTCTTT.

The J gene is TRBJ1-2, the V gene TRBV6-1; D is possibly TRBD1 (5 bases). The CDR3 contains 15 residues. In germline, CDR1 is MNHNS, CDR2 SASEGT. Trimming pared 5 bases from V and 6 bases from J, leaving 19 bases between. CDR3 coding DNA: TGTGCCAGCAGTCAAATACAGGCAGCCGCGGATGGCTACACCTTC. Protein: CASSQIQAAADGYTF.

V gene TRBV11-2 combines with J gene TRBJ1-1; a possible D gene is TRBD1 (5 bases). V lost 8 bases to trimming and J lost 2 bases, with 12 bases between them. Germline V gene sequence: CDR1 SGHAT, CDR2 FQNNGV. CDR3 length: 13 residues. CDR3 loop: CASYPQGNTEAFF. The CDR3 DNA reads TGTGCCAGCTACCCTCAGGGTAACACTGAAGCTTTCTTT.

CDR3 region: CASSLDHINEQFF. Here the CDR3 DNA reads TGTGCCAGCAGCTTAGATCACATCAATGAGCAGTTCTTC. The V call is TRBV7-6, the J call TRBJ2-1, with D unresolved. This CDR3 has 13 residues. Germline-derived CDR1 and CDR2 are SGHVS and FNYEAQ. The ends were cut back, 1 base at V and 6 bases at J, with 7 bases in the middle.